This T cell receptor beta chain was recovered during a study of T cells expressing NK-cell markers. Study conclusions and caveats: The study found dominant NKG2C+ clonotypes at roughly 1.0-7.0% of CD8+ T cells in about six donors.

TCRdb reprocessed the 5' RACE reads, with one entry per CDR3 protein and no DNA. Listed are fewer than 550,000 distinct CDR3 sequences; about 1.5% falls within the top ten. The germline V gene has CDR1 SEHNR and CDR2 FQNEAQ (reference sequence). This CDR3 is built from 12 residues. Concerning this clonotype: Its antigen is not known.

The chain recombines TRBV7-9 with TRBJ1-6. The sequenced material came from blood T cells: a sorted CD56 or NKG2C T cell subset, CD4+ or CD8+ T cells, or bulk PBMC T cells (not recorded which). The receptor's source is a woman between 45 and 60 years old in good health. The CDR3 is CASSLGQSPLHF.